The rows below give T cell receptor beta chains drawn from one sample of a study of identical twins. TCRdb reprocessed the 5' RACE reads with MiXCR, giving one entry per CDR3 protein. The table lists 450,000 to 500,000 distinct CDR3 sequences, more than 13% of them singletons. The same specimen was also included in a second study, on yellow fever vaccine responses in identical twins.

The sequenced sample was CD4+ T cells sorted from blood. The receptors were sampled from a woman under 30 in good health. Each CDR3 is given with its conserved first and last residue. The order of the fields is V gene, D gene, clone size, J gene, CDR3 DNA, CDR3 protein. A D gene is named only where the DNA matches it firmly. Size values are once, few and many counts, or a class for expanded clones, and some rows have none.

TRBV12-3/TRBV12-4	TRBD2	many	TRBJ2-3	TGTGCCAGCAGTTTAGCGCAACTAGCGGGAGAGGATTTT	CASSLAQLAGEDF
TRBV6-2/TRBV6-3	NA	NA	TRBJ2-7	TGTGCCAGCTGGGCAGGGGACTCCTACGAGCAGTACTTC	CASWAGDSYEQYF
TRBV5-1	NA	NA	TRBJ2-1	TGCGCCAGCAGCTTACCGGGAGCGGGCGAGCAGTTCTTC	CASSLPGAGEQFF
TRBV7-3	NA	NA	TRBJ2-3	TGTGCCAGCAGCCCCACCGGGTGGGTTTCAGATACGCAGTATTTT	CASSPTGWVSDTQYF
TRBV11-2	TRBD1	few	TRBJ2-7	TGTGCCAGCAGCGGGGGACAGGGGGCTGGTGAGCAGTACTTC	CASSGGQGAGEQYF
TRBV19	TRBD2	few	TRBJ2-1	TGTGCCAGTAGTATAGTGGGACTAACTTACAATGAGCAGTTCTTC	CASSIVGLTYNEQFF
TRBV7-6	NA	NA	TRBJ2-1	TGTGCCAGCAGCTTAGCGGAGGCGGGTGCGAGCTCCTACAATGAGCAGTTCTTC	CASSLAEAGASSYNEQFF
TRBV4-3	TRBD2	few	TRBJ2-1	TGCGCCAGCAGCCAAGAGGGGGTAGCGGGAGGGGGCAATGAGCAGTTCTTC	CASSQEGVAGGGNEQFF
TRBV20-1	NA	NA	TRBJ2-3	TGCAGTGCTAACCGGGGGGCCGTAGATACGCAGTATTTT	CSANRGAVDTQYF
TRBV20-1	TRBD2	NA	TRBJ2-3	TGCAGTGCTAGTGCGCGCACCACCGGGACTAGCATTGCAGATACGCAGTATTTT	CSASARTTGTSIADTQYF
TRBV6-1	NA	few	TRBJ1-4	TGTGCCAGCAGTGACAGTCGCGGGAATGAAAAACTGTTTTTT	CASSDSRGNEKLFF
TRBV7-2	NA	many	TRBJ1-5	TGTGCCAGCAGCTTAGGGCTGAATCAGCCCCAGCATTTT	CASSLGLNQPQHF
TRBV5-1	TRBD2	many	TRBJ2-3	TGCGCCAGCAGTTTCGAGCGGGGGCCGAGCACAGATACGCAGTATTTT	CASSFERGPSTDTQYF
TRBV3-1	NA	many	TRBJ2-7	TGTGCCAGCAGCCAACACCGGGAACCAACCTTGCAGTACTTC	CASSQHREPTLQYF
TRBV5-4	TRBD1	few	TRBJ1-5	TGTGCCAGCAGCTCCCGGACAGGGGGCCGGGGCAATCAGCCCCAGCATTTT	CASSSRTGGRGNQPQHF
TRBV6-1	NA	few	TRBJ2-3	TGTGCCAGCAGGAGGACAGCTAGCACAGATACGCAGTATTTT	CASRRTASTDTQYF
TRBV27	TRBD2	NA	TRBJ2-1	TGTGCCAGCCGCCGGGGCGGGAGGGCCTATGAGCAGTTCTTC	CASRRGGRAYEQFF
TRBV14	NA	many	TRBJ2-6	TGTGCCAGCAGAGGGTCTGGGGCCAACGTCCTGACTTTC	CASRGSGANVLTF
TRBV3-1	TRBD2	few	TRBJ2-3	TGTGCCAGCAGCCAAACCAGTACTAGCGGAACGAGCACAGATACGCAGTATTTT	CASSQTSTSGTSTDTQYF
TRBV6-2/TRBV6-3	TRBD2	few	TRBJ2-1	TGTGCCAGCAGTTACTCGACTAACGGGAGGGGCTCCGAGATCTTC	CASSYSTNGRGSEIF
TRBV11-3	TRBD2	NA	TRBJ2-1	TGTGCCAGCAGCTCAGGGCTACTAGCGGGAGGTGGTGAGCAGTTCTTC	CASSSGLLAGGGEQFF
TRBV12-3/TRBV12-4	TRBD1	NA	TRBJ2-2	TGTGCCAGCAGAACAGGGGAGAGTTCCGGGGAGCTGTTTTTT	CASRTGESSGELFF
TRBV6-2/TRBV6-3	TRBD1	NA	TRBJ2-4	TGTGCCAGCACCCAGACAGGGGGCGTCAAAAACATTCAGTACTTC	CASTQTGGVKNIQYF
TRBV5-5	NA	few	TRBJ2-5	TGTGCCAGCAGCTTGGAGGGACGGGGGATGTCAGAGACCCAGTACTTC	CASSLEGRGMSETQYF
TRBV30	TRBD1	NA	TRBJ2-7	TGTGCCTGGAGTGTACAGGGGGGCACCTACGAGCAGTACTTC	CAWSVQGGTYEQYF
TRBV5-1	TRBD1	many	TRBJ2-1	TGCGCCAGCAGCTTGGTCGGGACAGGGGGGGGCAATGAGCAGTTCTTC	CASSLVGTGGGNEQFF
TRBV20-1	NA	few	TRBJ2-5	TGCAGTGCTTATACAGGGTGGGAAGAGACCCAGTACTTC	CSAYTGWEETQYF
TRBV10-3	NA	NA	TRBJ2-3	TGTGCCATCAGTGAGTTCACAGATACGCAGTATTTT	CAISEFTDTQYF
TRBV7-2	TRBD1	NA	TRBJ2-3	TGTGCCAGCAGCTTAATTTGGACAGGGGGCCCCACAGATACGCAGTATTTT	CASSLIWTGGPTDTQYF
TRBV25-1	NA	NA	TRBJ1-6	TGTGCCAGCAGTGACCTATGGAATTCACCCCTCCACTTT	CASSDLWNSPLHF
TRBV6-5	NA	few	TRBJ2-7	TGTGCCAGCAGTTACTTGTCGGGAGTCTCCTACGAGCAGTACTTC	CASSYLSGVSYEQYF
TRBV12-3/TRBV12-4	NA	many	TRBJ2-3	TGTGCCAGCAGCCCTAGCAGGGGCACAGATACGCAGTATTTT	CASSPSRGTDTQYF
TRBV30	NA	NA	TRBJ2-3	TGTGCCTGGAGTGTACGACAGGGCACAGATACGCAGTATTTT	CAWSVRQGTDTQYF
TRBV29-1	NA	few	TRBJ2-2	TGCAGCGTTGGTAGGGACAAAAACACCGGGGAGCTGTTTTTT	CSVGRDKNTGELFF